These T cell receptor beta chains were read from a single sample in a study of neurological immune-mediated disorders. TCRdb ran MiXCR on the 5' RACE reads and lists one entry per CDR3 protein. The sample includes around 44,000 distinct CDR3 sequences, approximately 2.4% of them seen just once. Sequenced input: PBMCs. The receptor set was obtained from a man aged 25 to 40 with multiple sclerosis. CDR3s include the opening cysteine and the closing phenylalanine or tryptophan. The order of the fields is D gene, V gene, J gene, clone size, CDR3 DNA, CDR3 protein. A D gene is named only where the DNA matches it firmly. Part of the rows lack a size; the others show once, few, many or a class for expanded clones.

TRBD1	TRBV6-5	TRBJ2-2	many	TGTGCCAGCAGTTACTCGAATAACAGGGGGGCCGGGGAGCTGTTTTTT	CASSYSNNRGAGELFF
.	TRBV20-1	TRBJ1-1	many	TGCAGTGCTACCCAACGCGACACTGAAGCTTTCTTT	CSATQRDTEAFF
TRBD2	TRBV20-1	TRBJ2-2	many	TGCAGTGCTGGGAGACTAGCGGGCACCGGGGAGCTGTTTTTT	CSAGRLAGTGELFF
TRBD2	TRBV5-1	TRBJ2-1	medium-sized	TGCGCCAGCAGCTGGGCTAGCGGGAGTGGTATTGAGCAGTTCTTC	CASSWASGSGIEQFF
TRBD1	TRBV9	TRBJ2-4	many	TGTGCCAGCAGCGTAGGGGGTTTTAGTCGCGCAGGGGGCAAAGCCAAAAACATTCAGTACTTC	CASSVGGFSRAGGKAKNIQYF
TRBD1	TRBV11-1	TRBJ1-1	many	TGTGCCAGCAGCTTTCTAGCCGTCAGGGGGCGAGACACTGAAGCTTTCTTT	CASSFLAVRGRDTEAFF
.	TRBV20-1	TRBJ2-7	many	TGCAGTGCCCGCTCATCGGACGCTTACTCCTACGAGCAGTACTTC	CSARSSDAYSYEQYF
.	TRBV10-2	TRBJ1-4	many	TGCGCCAGCAGGGACAGCCTTAATGAAAAACTGTTTTTT	CASRDSLNEKLFF
TRBD1	TRBV3-1	TRBJ1-1	many	TGTGCCAGCAGCCGGGGACGACAGGGCAACACTGAAGCTTTCTTT	CASSRGRQGNTEAFF
.	TRBV5-6	TRBJ1-1	many	TGTGCCAGCAGCTTTGCGGGGTTCGTGAACACTGAAGCTTTCTTT	CASSFAGFVNTEAFF
.	TRBV5-1	TRBJ1-2	many	TGCGCCAGCAACACGGGCACCTCTAACTATGGCTACACCTTC	CASNTGTSNYGYTF
TRBD1	TRBV20-1	TRBJ1-6	many	TGCAGTGCTAGAGAACCGGGACAGAGTTCACCCCTCCACTTT	CSAREPGQSSPLHF
.	TRBV5-1	TRBJ1-1	many	TGCGCCAGCAGCTTGGCGTCCCCCCCGGTGAACACTGAAGCTTTCTTT	CASSLASPPVNTEAFF
.	TRBV6-1	TRBJ1-4	many	TGTGCCAGCAGTTATTCAACCACCACTAATGAAAAACTGTTTTTT	CASSYSTTTNEKLFF
.	TRBV5-1	TRBJ2-1	many	TGCGCCAGCAGTACTAGTAACTCCTACAATGAGCAGTTCTTC	CASSTSNSYNEQFF
TRBD2	TRBV20-1	TRBJ2-7	many	TGCAGTGCTAGAGGAGTTCAGGATAGCGGGAATTACTTC	CSARGVQDSGNYF
TRBD1	TRBV9	TRBJ2-7	.	TGTGCCAGCAGCGTAGGTGGGAGGACAGGGGGGTCGGTCTACGAGCAGTACTTC	CASSVGGRTGGSVYEQYF
.	TRBV6-5	TRBJ2-2	.	TGTGCCAGCAGTTACTCGAGGGGGGAGCTGTTTTTT	CASSYSRGELFF
.	TRBV18	TRBJ2-5	.	TGTGCCAGCTCACCCCGCCTAGGCACGGAAGAGACCCAGTACTTC	CASSPRLGTEETQYF
TRBD2	TRBV5-5	TRBJ2-2	many	TGTGCCAGCAGCTTGGCCTGGACTAGCGGAAACACCGGGGAGCTGTTTTTT	CASSLAWTSGNTGELFF
.	TRBV5-1	TRBJ2-3	many	TGCGCCAGCAGCTTAGCATACGGGACAGATACGCAGTATTTT	CASSLAYGTDTQYF
TRBD1	TRBV20-1	TRBJ1-4	many	TGCAGTGCTAGCCCCGGGACAGGGGATGAAAAACTGTTTTTT	CSASPGTGDEKLFF
TRBD1	TRBV3-1	TRBJ1-1	many	TGTGCCAGCAGCGACTCCTTCGGGACAGGGGGCTTCTTT	CASSDSFGTGGFF